A selection of T cell receptor beta chains follows, all from one sample in a study of blood T cell repertoires in COVID-19. The table came from immunoSEQ multiplex PCR; TCRdb's copy has only in-frame clones and leaves some out. The data hold 100,000 to 140,000 clones, with just over 90% observed a single time. Material for sequencing was peripheral blood. These TCRs come from a woman aged 25 to 39 with acute or convalescent COVID-19. CDR3s include the opening cysteine and the closing phenylalanine or tryptophan. D genes are given only for firm matches. Some rows mark clone size as missing; the rest say once, few, many or name a class of expanded clone.

v_gene,d_gene,abundance,len,j_gene,CDR3aa,CDR3nt
TRBV3-1/TRBV3-2,-,-,14,TRBJ2-7,CASSRLDSSYEQYF,TGTGCCAGCAGCCGACTGGACAGCTCCTACGAGCAGTACTTC
TRBV21-1,-,-,15,TRBJ1-4,CASSKVIPRDEKLFF,TGTGCCAGCAGCAAAGTCATTCCCAGGGATGAAAAACTGTTTTTT
TRBV3-1/TRBV3-2,-,-,15,TRBJ1-2,CASSLRPGQLYGYTF,TGTGCCAGCAGCCTACGTCCCGGACAGCTCTATGGCTACACCTTC
TRBV6-6,-,-,15,TRBJ1-1,CASSYLGQGRAEAFF,TGTGCCAGCAGTTACCTGGGGCAGGGGAGGGCTGAAGCTTTCTTT
TRBV5-6,TRBD1,-,14,TRBJ1-5,CASSAGTGVQPQHF,TGTGCCAGCAGCGCAGGGACAGGGGTTCAGCCCCAGCATTTT
TRBV2,TRBD2,-,14,TRBJ2-1,CASTYGGRLDEQFF,TGTGCCAGCACATATGGCGGGAGACTGGATGAGCAGTTCTTC
TRBV7-2,TRBD1,-,14,TRBJ1-4,CASSGQVLNEKLFF,TGTGCCAGCAGTGGACAGGTCCTAAATGAAAAACTGTTTTTT
TRBV11-2,TRBD1,-,18,TRBJ2-6,CASSLGQGSLSGANVLTF,TGTGCCAGCAGCTTAGGACAGGGAAGTCTCTCTGGGGCCAACGTCCTGACTTTC
TRBV4-3,TRBD1,-,17,TRBJ2-2,CASSPITGTGVTGELFF,TGCGCCAGCAGCCCCATAACTGGGACAGGGGTTACCGGGGAGCTGTTTTTT
TRBV6-5,-,-,16,TRBJ1-2,CASSYSGQRAGYGYTF,TGTGCCAGCAGTTACTCTGGTCAACGCGCGGGCTATGGCTACACCTTC
TRBV30,-,-,13,TRBJ2-1,CAFHVPYYNEQFF,TGTGCCTTCCATGTCCCCTACTACAATGAGCAGTTCTTC
TRBV5-4,-,-,12,TRBJ2-1,CASSFVLNEQFF,TGTGCCAGCAGCTTTGTCCTCAATGAGCAGTTCTTC
TRBV24-1,-,-,15,TRBJ2-1,CATSDSPPRREEQFF,TGTGCCACCAGTGATTCCCCACCCCGCCGGGAGGAGCAGTTCTTC
TRBV27,TRBD2,-,18,TRBJ2-2,CASSGLAGVLRNTGELFF,TGTGCCAGCAGTGGACTAGCGGGAGTCCTTAGGAACACCGGGGAGCTGTTTTTT
TRBV3-1/TRBV3-2,-,-,15,TRBJ2-2,CASSQRGGIAGELFF,TGTGCCAGCAGCCAACGAGGAGGAATCGCCGGGGAGCTGTTTTTT
TRBV5-1,TRBD1,-,15,TRBJ2-7,CASSLGQPSSYEQYF,TGCGCCAGCAGCCTGGGACAGCCTTCCTCCTACGAGCAGTACTTC
TRBV6-5,TRBD1,-,13,TRBJ1-2,CASDPGQGSGYTF,TGTGCCAGCGACCCGGGACAGGGGAGCGGCTACACCTTC
TRBV19,-,-,12,TRBJ2-1,CASSSTVNEQFF,TGTGCCAGTAGTTCGACAGTAAATGAGCAGTTCTTC
TRBV7-2,-,once,16,TRBJ1-3,CASSLAGGWSGNTIYF,TGTGCCAGCAGCTTAGCGGGGGGGTGGTCTGGAAACACCATATATTTT
TRBV6-4,-,-,13,TRBJ2-1,CASSIAGKGEQFF,TGTGCCAGCAGTATAGCAGGGAAGGGTGAGCAGTTCTTC
TRBV7-2,-,-,12,TRBJ1-1,CASSGGTLEAFF,TGTGCCAGCTCGGGGGGGACCCTAGAAGCTTTCTTT
TRBV11-3,TRBD2,-,14,TRBJ2-5,CASSLEGTSATQYF,TGTGCCAGCAGCTTAGAGGGGACTAGCGCGACCCAGTACTTC
TRBV9,-,few,14,TRBJ2-3,CASSVASSTDTQYF,TGTGCCAGCAGCGTAGCCTCGAGCACAGATACGCAGTATTTT
TRBV28,-,-,11,TRBJ1-2,CASRPRWGYTF,TGTGCCAGCAGGCCCAGGTGGGGCTACACCTTC
TRBV9,TRBD2,-,15,TRBJ2-1,CASSVSGSSYNEQFF,TGTGCCAGCAGCGTTAGCGGGAGCTCCTACAATGAGCAGTTCTTC
TRBV30,-,once,12,TRBJ1-1,CAWTIGGAEAFF,TGTGCCTGGACCATAGGGGGGGCTGAAGCTTTCTTT
TRBV5-1,-,-,15,TRBJ1-5,CASSLEGTIGQPQHF,TGCGCCAGCAGCCTTGAAGGGACAATCGGTCAGCCCCAGCATTTT
TRBV5-1,-,once,17,TRBJ1-1,CASRPPQGPLNSPEAFF,TGCGCCAGTCGCCCTCCCCAGGGTCCCCTTAATTCTCCTGAAGCTTTCTTT
TRBV28,TRBD2,-,15,TRBJ2-3,CASSPGLGEIDTQYF,TGTGCCAGCAGTCCAGGACTAGGGGAAATTGATACGCAGTATTTT